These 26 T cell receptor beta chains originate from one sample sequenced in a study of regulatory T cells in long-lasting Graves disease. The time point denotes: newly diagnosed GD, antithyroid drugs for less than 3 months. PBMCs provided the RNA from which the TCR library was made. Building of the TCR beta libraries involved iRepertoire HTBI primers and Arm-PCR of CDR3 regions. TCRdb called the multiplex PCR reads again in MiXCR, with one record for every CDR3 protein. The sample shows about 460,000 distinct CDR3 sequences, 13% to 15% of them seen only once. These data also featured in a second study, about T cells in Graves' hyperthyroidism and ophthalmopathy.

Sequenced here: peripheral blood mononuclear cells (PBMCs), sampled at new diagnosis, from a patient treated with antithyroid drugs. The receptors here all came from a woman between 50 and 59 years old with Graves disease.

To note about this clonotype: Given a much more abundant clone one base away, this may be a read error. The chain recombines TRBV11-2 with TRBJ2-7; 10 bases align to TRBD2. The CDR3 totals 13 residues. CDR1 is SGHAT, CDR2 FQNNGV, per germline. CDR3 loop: CANSWRGPGLALF. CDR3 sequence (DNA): TGTGCCAACAGCTGGCGTGGACCGGGACTAGCGCTGTTC.

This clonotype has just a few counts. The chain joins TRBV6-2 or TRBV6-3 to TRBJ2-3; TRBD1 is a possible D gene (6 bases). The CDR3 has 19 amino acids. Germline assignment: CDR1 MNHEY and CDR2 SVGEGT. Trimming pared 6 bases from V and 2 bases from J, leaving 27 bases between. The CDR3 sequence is CASSPRLAIGGPFTDTQYF. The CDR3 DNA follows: TGTGCCAGCAGCCCCCGGTTGGCCATTGGGGGCCCGTTCACAGATACGCAGTATTTT.

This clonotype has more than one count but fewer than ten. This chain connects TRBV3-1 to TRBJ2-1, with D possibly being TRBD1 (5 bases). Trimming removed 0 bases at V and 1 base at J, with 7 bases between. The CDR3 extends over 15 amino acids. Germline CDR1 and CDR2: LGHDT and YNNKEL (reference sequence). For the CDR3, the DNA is TGTGCCAGCAGCCAAGAATCAGGGTCCTACAATGAGCAGTTCTTC. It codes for CASSQESGSYNEQFF.

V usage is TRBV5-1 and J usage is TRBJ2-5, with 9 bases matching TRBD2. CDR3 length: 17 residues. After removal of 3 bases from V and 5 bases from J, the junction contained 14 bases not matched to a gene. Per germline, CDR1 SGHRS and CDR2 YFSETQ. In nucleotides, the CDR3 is TGCGCCAGCAGCTCGGGGACTAGCTTCGACCCAAGTGAGACCCAGTACTTC. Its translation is CASSSGTSFDPSETQYF.

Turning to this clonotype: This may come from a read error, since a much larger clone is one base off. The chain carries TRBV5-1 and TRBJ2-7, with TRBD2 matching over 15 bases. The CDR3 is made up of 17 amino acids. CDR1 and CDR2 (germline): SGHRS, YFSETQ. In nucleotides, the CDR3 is TGCGCCAGCAGCGCCGGGACTAGCGGGAGGACCTCCTACGATCAGTACTTC. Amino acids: CASSAGTSGRTSYDQYF.

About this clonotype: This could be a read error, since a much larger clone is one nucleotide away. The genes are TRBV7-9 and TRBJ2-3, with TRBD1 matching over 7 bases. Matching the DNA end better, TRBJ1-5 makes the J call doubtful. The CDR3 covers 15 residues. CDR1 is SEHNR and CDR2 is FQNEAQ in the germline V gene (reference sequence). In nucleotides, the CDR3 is TGTGCCAGCAGCACCGGACAGGCCGGCACAGATACGCAGCATTTT. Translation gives CASSTGQAGTDTQHF.

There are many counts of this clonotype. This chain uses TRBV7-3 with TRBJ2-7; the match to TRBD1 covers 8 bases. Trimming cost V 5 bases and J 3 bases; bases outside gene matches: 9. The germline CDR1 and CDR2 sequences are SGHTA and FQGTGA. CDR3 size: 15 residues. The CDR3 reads CASSPQGGQDYEQYF. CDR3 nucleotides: TGTGCCAGCAGCCCCCAGGGGGGACAGGACTACGAGCAGTACTTC.

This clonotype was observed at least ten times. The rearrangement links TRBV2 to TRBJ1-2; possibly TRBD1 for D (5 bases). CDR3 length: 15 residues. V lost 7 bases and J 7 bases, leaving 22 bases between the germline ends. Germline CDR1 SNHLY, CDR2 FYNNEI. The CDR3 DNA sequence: TGTGCCAGCAATCAGGAGACGGGACTTGGGGGTGGCTACACCTTC. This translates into CASNQETGLGGGYTF.

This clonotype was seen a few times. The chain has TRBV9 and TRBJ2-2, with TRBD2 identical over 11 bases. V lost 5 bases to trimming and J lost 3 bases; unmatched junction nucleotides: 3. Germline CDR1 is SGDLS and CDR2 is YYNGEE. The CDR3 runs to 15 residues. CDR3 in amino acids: CASRRSGRDTGELFF. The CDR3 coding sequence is TGTGCCAGCAGGCGTAGCGGGAGGGACACCGGGGAGCTGTTTTTT.

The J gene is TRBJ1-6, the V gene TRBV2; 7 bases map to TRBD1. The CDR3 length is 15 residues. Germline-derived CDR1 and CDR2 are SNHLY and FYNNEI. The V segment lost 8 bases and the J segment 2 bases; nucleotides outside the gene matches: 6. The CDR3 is CASSETGTYNSPLHF. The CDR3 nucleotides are TGTGCCAGCTCCGAGACAGGGACCTATAATTCACCCCTCCACTTT.

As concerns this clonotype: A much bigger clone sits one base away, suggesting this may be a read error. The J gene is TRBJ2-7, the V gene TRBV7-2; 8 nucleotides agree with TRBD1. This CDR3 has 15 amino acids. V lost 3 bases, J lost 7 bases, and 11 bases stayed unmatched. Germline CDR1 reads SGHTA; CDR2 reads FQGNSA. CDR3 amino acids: CASSFPGQDYNEQYF. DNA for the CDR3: TGTGCCAGCAGCTTCCCGGGACAGGACTACAATGAGCAGTACTTC.

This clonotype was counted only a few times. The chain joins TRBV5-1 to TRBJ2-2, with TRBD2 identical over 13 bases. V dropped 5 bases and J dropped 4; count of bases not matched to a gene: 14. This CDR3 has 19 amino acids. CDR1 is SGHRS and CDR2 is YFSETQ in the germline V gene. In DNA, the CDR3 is TGCGCCAGCAGTCGGATTGGGACTAGCGGGAAGATGAGCACCGGGGAGCTGTTTTTT. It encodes CASSRIGTSGKMSTGELFF.

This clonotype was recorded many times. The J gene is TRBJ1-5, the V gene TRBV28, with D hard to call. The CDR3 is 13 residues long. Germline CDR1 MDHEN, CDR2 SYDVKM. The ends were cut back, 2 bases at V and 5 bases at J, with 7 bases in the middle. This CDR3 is CASSLVVYQPQHF. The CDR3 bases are TGTGCCAGCAGTTTAGTGGTCTATCAGCCCCAGCATTTT.

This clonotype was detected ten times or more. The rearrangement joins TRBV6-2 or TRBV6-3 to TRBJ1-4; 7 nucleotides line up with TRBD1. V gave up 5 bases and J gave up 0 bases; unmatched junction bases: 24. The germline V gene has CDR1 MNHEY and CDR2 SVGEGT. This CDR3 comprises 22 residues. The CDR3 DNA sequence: TGTGCCAGCAGTGAAAAAAAACCGGGACAGAGCTTCCTCTCTGCAACTAATGAAAAACTGTTTTTT. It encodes CASSEKKPGQSFLSATNEKLFF.

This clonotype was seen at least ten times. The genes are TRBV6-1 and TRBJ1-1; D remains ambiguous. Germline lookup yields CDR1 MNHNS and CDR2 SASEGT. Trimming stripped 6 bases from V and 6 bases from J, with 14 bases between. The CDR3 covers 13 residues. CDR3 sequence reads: CASSLTHSSEAFF. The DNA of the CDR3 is TGTGCCAGCAGCCTCACCCATTCTTCTGAAGCTTTCTTT.

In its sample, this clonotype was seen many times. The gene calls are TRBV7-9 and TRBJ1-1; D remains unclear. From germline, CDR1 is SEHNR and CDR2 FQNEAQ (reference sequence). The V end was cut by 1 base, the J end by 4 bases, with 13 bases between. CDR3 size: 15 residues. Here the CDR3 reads CASSLVSMGATEAFF. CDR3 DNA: TGTGCCAGCAGCTTAGTGTCGATGGGCGCCACTGAAGCTTTCTTT.

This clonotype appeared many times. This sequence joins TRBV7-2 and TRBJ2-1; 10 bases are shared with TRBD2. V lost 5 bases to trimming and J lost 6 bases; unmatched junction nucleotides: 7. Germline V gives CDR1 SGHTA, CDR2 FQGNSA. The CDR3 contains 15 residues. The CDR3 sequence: CASSMLAGAFNEQFF. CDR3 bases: TGTGCCAGCAGCATGCTAGCGGGAGCTTTCAATGAGCAGTTCTTC.

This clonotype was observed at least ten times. The CDR3 is CARTKGVGTEAFF. DNA of the CDR3: TGTGCAAGGACCAAGGGGGTGGGGACTGAAGCTTTCTTT. This rearrangement joins TRBV30 to TRBJ1-1; D might be TRBD1 (6 bases). Looked up from germline, CDR1 is GTSNPN and CDR2 is SVGIG (reference sequence). The CDR3 is made up of 13 amino acids.

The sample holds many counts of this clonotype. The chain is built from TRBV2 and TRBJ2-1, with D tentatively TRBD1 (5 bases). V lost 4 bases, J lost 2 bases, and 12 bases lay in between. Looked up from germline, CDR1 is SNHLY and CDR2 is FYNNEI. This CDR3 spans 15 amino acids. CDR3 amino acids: CASSGGPPPYNEQFF. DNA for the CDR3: TGTGCCAGCAGTGGGGGCCCCCCCCCCTACAATGAGCAGTTCTTC.

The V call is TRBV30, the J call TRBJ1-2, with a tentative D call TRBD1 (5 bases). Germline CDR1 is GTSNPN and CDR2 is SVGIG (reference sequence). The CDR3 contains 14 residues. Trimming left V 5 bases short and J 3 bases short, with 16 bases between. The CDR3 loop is CAWDRWGGDYGYTF. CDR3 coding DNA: TGTGCCTGGGACCGCTGGGGGGGGGACTATGGCTACACCTTC. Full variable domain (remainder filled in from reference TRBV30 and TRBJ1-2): SQTIHQWPATLVQPVGSPLSLECTVEGTSNPNLYWYRQAAGRGLQLLFYSVGIGQISSEVPQNLSASRPQDRQFILSSKKLLLSDSGFYLCAWDRWGGDYGYTFGSGTRLTVV.

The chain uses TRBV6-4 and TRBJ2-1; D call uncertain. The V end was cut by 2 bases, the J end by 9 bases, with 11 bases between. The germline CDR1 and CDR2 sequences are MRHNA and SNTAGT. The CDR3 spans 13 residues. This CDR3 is CASSDQISSEQFF. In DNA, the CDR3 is TGTGCCAGCAGTGACCAAATTAGTAGTGAGCAGTTCTTC.

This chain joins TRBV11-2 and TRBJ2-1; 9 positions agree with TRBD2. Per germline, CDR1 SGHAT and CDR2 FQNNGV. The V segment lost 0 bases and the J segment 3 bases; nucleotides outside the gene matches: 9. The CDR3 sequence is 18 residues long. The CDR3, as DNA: TGTGCCAGCAGCTTAGAATTCAAGGGTAGCGGGAGCTACAATGAGCAGTTCTTC. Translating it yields CASSLEFKGSGSYNEQFF.

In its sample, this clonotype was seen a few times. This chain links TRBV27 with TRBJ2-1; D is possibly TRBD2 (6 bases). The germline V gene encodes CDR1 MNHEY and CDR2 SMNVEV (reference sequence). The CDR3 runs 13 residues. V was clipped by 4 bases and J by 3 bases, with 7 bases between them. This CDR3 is CASSSDYYNEQFF. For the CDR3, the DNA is TGTGCCAGCAGTTCGGACTACTACAATGAGCAGTTCTTC.

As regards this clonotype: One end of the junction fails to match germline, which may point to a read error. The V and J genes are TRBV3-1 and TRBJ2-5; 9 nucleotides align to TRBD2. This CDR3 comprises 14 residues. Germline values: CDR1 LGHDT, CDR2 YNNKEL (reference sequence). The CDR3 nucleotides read TGTGCCAGCAGCCAAGCCCCTAGCGGGGAGACCCATTACTTC. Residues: CASSQAPSGETHYF.

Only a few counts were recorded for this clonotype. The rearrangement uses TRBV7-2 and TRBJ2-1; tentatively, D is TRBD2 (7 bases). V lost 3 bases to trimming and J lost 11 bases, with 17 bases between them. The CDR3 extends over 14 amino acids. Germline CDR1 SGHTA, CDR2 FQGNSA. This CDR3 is CASSFRGGENKQFF. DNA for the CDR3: TGTGCCAGCAGCTTTAGGGGGGGGGAGAATAAGCAGTTCTTC.

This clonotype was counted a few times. In DNA form, the CDR3 reads TGTGCCAGCAGCGTAACTAGCGGGAGCACCGGGGAGCTGTTTTTT. Translating it yields CASSVTSGSTGELFF. The gene calls are TRBV2 and TRBJ2-2, with 11 positions matching TRBD2. The V and J ends lost 6 bases and 4 bases, in that order; junction bases with no gene match: 4. The germline V gene encodes CDR1 SNHLY and CDR2 FYNNEI. CDR3 length: 15 residues.